The 14 T cell receptor beta chains below were found in one sample sequenced in a study of cytomegalovirus exposure and HLA in healthy donors. Vbeta (60) and Jbeta (13) primers were used in the PCR. Sequencing was performed with immunoSEQ multiplex PCR; in TCRdb, only in-frame clones are kept and a portion is missing. The data hold approximately 140,000 clones, with around three quarters observed a single time. Sequencing used PBMCs. These receptors came from a middle-aged man in good health and CMV-seropositive.

V usage is TRBV6-5 and J usage is TRBJ2-7; no definite D call. Deletions cut 6 bases from V and 0 bases from J, with 12 bases between. Germline loops: CDR1 MNHEY, CDR2 SVGAGI. The CDR3 loop spans 14 amino acids. CDR3: CASSRVLYSYEQYF. In DNA form, the CDR3 reads TGTGCCAGCAGCCGCGTTCTATACTCCTACGAGCAGTACTTC.

This chain joins TRBV30 and TRBJ2-7, with TRBD2 matching over 7 bases. Trimming cost V 5 bases and J 1 base; bases outside gene matches: 2. Looked up from germline, CDR1 is GTSNPN and CDR2 is SVGIG (reference sequence). The length of the CDR3 is 12 residues. DNA of the CDR3: TGTGCCTGGCGGGGAGGGTCCTACGAGCAGTACTTC. It encodes CAWRGGSYEQYF. Full variable domain (missing parts from reference TRBV30 and TRBJ2-7): SQTIHQWPATLVQPVGSPLSLECTVEGTSNPNLYWYRQAAGRGLQLLFYSVGIGQISSEVPQNLSASRPQDRQFILSSKKLLLSDSGFYLCAWRGGSYEQYFGPGTRLTVT.

The count of this clone is one. The chain carries TRBV27 and TRBJ1-5; 8 bases line up with TRBD1. Trimming cost V 6 bases and J 7 bases; bases outside gene matches: 8. Germline values: CDR1 MNHEY, CDR2 SMNVEV (reference sequence). The CDR3 length is 14 residues. The CDR3 reads CASSGQGDLQPQHF. As DNA, the CDR3 is TGTGCCAGCAGCGGACAGGGTGATTTGCAGCCCCAGCATTTT.

This chain uses TRBV4-2 with TRBJ2-5; TRBD2 aligns across 7 bases. V trimming: 4 bases; J trimming: 1 base; junction bases outside the gene matches: 9. From germline, CDR1 is LGHNA and CDR2 YNFKEQ. The length of the CDR3 is 16 residues. CDR3 protein: CASSPRGGGIQETQYF. The CDR3 bases are TGTGCCAGCAGCCCGCGTGGGGGGGGAATCCAAGAGACCCAGTACTTC.

The gene calls are TRBV19 and TRBJ2-1; 9 nucleotides agree with TRBD2. CDR1 and CDR2 from the germline V gene are LNHDA and SQIVND (reference sequence). This CDR3 has 15 residues. V lost 3 bases and J lost 8; bases outside the gene matches: 8. CDR3 nucleotide sequence: TGTGCCAGTAGTATGGACGGCGGGAGGGCCTATGAGCAGTTCTTC. Encoded protein: CASSMDGGRAYEQFF.

V usage is TRBV27 and J usage is TRBJ1-5; D gene uncertain. This CDR3 spans 15 amino acids. Germline CDR1 reads MNHEY; CDR2 reads SMNVEV (reference sequence). Trimming removed 3 bases from V and 2 bases from J, with 11 bases in between. The CDR3 DNA sequence: TGTGCCAGCAGTTTGGAGGGTCTGGGCAATCAGCCCCAGCATTTT. The encoded protein is CASSLEGLGNQPQHF.

The chain couples TRBV7-9 to TRBJ1-2; TRBD1 is a possible D gene (5 bases). Germline V gene lookup returns CDR1 SEHNR and CDR2 FQNEAQ (reference sequence). V lost 3 bases, J lost 2 bases, and 10 bases lay in between. The length of the CDR3 is 14 residues. CDR3 coding DNA: TGTGCCAGCAGCTTGGGACTGGCGAACTATGGCTACACCTTC. Protein sequence: CASSLGLANYGYTF.

This clone was seen only once. The rearrangement links TRBV19 to TRBJ2-1, with D perhaps TRBD2 (5 bases). Germline V CDR1 and CDR2: LNHDA, SQIVND (reference sequence). The CDR3 is 15 amino acids. With 8 bases removed from V and 0 bases from J, the gap between germline ends came to 14 bases. The CDR3 protein is CASLSGKSSYNEQFF. The CDR3, as DNA: TGTGCCAGTCTGTCCGGGAAGAGCTCCTACAATGAGCAGTTCTTC.

The V call is TRBV9, the J call TRBJ2-1; 9 bases line up with TRBD2. Germline assignment: CDR1 SGDLS and CDR2 YYNGEE. There are 15 residues in the CDR3. V shed 3 bases and J 8 bases; nucleotides not matched to a gene: 9. CDR3 residues: CASSERAGGAYEQFF. The DNA of the CDR3 is TGTGCCAGCAGCGAGCGAGCGGGAGGTGCCTATGAGCAGTTCTTC.

The sample holds one count of this clone. The chain links TRBV5-1 to TRBJ2-4; unclear D gene. V dropped 0 bases and J dropped 5 bases, with 9 bases sitting between them. The CDR3 is 14 amino acids. Germline CDR1 is SGHRS and CDR2 is YFSETQ. CDR3 in amino acids: CASSLDSRENIQYF. The CDR3, as DNA: TGCGCCAGCAGCTTGGATAGCAGAGAAAACATTCAGTACTTC.

The genes are TRBV30 and TRBJ1-5; no clear D gene. V was clipped by 0 bases and J by 7 bases, with 7 bases between them. From germline, CDR1 is GTSNPN and CDR2 SVGIG (reference sequence). CDR3 length: 12 residues. CDR3 sequence (DNA): TGTGCCTGGAGTGTACGGGAGCAGCCCCAGCATTTT. Translated, it gives CAWSVREQPQHF. Based on the CDR3 plus reference TRBV30 and TRBJ1-5, the full variable domain is SQTIHQWPATLVQPVGSPLSLECTVEGTSNPNLYWYRQAAGRGLQLLFYSVGIGQISSEVPQNLSASRPQDRQFILSSKKLLLSDSGFYLCAWSVREQPQHFGDGTRLSIL.

This chain connects TRBV5-1 to TRBJ2-3; the match to TRBD2 covers 7 bases. Germline CDR1 SGHRS, CDR2 YFSETQ. This CDR3 is built from 16 residues. After removal of 0 bases from V and 2 bases from J, the junction contained 6 bases not matched to a gene. CDR3 DNA sequence: TGCGCCAGCAGCTTGGTTGCTAGCGGACTCACAGATACGCAGTATTTT. Protein product: CASSLVASGLTDTQYF.

V and J are TRBV5-1 and TRBJ2-4; 8 bases agree with TRBD2. V lost 4 bases and J lost 7; bases outside the gene matches: 7. This CDR3 is built from 14 residues. The V gene's germline CDR1 is SGHRS and CDR2 YFSETQ. The CDR3 DNA reads TGCGCCAGCAGCGTGACTAGCGTTCCTAACATTCAGTACTTC. This gives the protein CASSVTSVPNIQYF.

Remarks on this clone: One junction end does not reproduce the germline sequence, and a read error may be involved. The V gene is TRBV10-2, the J gene TRBJ2-7; D is possibly TRBD2 (5 bases). The CDR3 has 13 amino acids. Per germline, CDR1 WSHSY and CDR2 SAAADI. The CDR3 is CVSRRHNANEQYF. The CDR3 bases are TGCGTCAGCAGGAGGCACAACGCGAACGAGCAGTACTTC.